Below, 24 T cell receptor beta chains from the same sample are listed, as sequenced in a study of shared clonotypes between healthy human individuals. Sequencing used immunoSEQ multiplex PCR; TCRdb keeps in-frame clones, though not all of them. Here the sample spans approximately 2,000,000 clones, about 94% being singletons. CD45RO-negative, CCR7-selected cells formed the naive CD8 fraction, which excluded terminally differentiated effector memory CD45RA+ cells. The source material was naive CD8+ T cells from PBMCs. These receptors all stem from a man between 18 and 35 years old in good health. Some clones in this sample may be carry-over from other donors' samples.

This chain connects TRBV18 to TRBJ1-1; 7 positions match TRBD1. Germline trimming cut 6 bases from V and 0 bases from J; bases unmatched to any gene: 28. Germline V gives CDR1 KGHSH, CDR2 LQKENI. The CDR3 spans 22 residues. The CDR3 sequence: CASSLRPDRELFYPYMNTEAFF. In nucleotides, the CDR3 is TGTGCCAGCTCCCTCCGGCCCGACAGGGAATTGTTCTACCCTTACATGAACACTGAAGCTTTCTTT.

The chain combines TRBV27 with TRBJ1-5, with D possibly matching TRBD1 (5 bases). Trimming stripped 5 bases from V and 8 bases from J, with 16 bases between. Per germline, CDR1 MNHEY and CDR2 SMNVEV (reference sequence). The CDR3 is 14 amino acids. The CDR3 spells CASSVVWGAEPQHF. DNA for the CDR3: TGTGCCAGCAGTGTGGTTTGGGGCGCGGAGCCCCAGCATTTT.

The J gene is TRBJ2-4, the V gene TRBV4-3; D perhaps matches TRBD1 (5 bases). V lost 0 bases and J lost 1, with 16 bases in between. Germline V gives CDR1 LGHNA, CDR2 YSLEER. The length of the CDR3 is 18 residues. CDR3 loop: CASSQDRAQATAKNIQYF. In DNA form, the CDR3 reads TGCGCCAGCAGCCAAGATCGGGCACAGGCCACGGCCAAAAACATTCAGTACTTC.

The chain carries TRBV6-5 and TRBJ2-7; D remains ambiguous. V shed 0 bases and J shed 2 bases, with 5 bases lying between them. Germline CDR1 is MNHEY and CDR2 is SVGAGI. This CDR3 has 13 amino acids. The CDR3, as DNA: TGTGCCAGCAGTTACTCTAAGGCCTACGAGCAGTACTTC. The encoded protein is CASSYSKAYEQYF.

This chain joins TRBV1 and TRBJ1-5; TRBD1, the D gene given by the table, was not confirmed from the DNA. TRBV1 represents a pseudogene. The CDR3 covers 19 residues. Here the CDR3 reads CTSSQVGATGEIINQPQHF. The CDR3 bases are TGCACCAGCAGCCAAGTGGGGGCGACAGGGGAAATAATAAATCAGCCCCAGCATTTT.

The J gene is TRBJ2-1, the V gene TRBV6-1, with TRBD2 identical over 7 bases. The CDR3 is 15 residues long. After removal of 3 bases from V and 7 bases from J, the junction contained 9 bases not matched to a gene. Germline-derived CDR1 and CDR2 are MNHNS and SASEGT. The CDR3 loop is CASSEMAGVVNEQFF. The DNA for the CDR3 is TGTGCCAGCAGTGAGATGGCGGGAGTGGTAAATGAGCAGTTCTTC.

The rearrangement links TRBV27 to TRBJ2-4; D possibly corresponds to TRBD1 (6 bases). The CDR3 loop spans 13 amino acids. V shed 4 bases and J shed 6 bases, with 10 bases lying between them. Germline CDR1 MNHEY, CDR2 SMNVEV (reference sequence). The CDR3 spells CASSYRAGNIQYF. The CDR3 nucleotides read TGTGCCAGCAGTTACAGGGCCGGAAACATTCAGTACTTC.

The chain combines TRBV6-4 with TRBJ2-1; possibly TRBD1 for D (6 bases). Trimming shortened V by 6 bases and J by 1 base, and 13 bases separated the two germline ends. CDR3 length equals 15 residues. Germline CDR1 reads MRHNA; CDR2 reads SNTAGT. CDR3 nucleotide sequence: TGTGCCAGCAGGGCCCCAGGGGCTTCCTACAATGAGCAGTTCTTC. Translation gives CASRAPGASYNEQFF.

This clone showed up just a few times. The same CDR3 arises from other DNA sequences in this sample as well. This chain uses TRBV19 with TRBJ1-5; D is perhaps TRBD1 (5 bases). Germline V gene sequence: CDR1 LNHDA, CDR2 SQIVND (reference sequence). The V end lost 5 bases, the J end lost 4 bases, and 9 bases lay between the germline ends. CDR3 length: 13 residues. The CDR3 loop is CASSDRGNQPQHF. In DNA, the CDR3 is TGTGCCAGTAGTGACAGAGGGAATCAGCCCCAGCATTTT. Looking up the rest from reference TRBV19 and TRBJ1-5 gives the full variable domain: DGGITQSPKYLFRKEGQNVTLSCEQNLNHDAMYWYRQDPGQGLRLIYYSQIVNDFQKGDIAEGYSVSREKKESFPLTVTSAQKNPTAFYLCASSDRGNQPQHFGDGTRLSIL.

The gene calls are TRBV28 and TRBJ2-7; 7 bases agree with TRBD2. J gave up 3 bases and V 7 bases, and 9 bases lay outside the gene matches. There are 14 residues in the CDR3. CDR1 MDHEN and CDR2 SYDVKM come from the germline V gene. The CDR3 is CASTPRGVFYEQYF. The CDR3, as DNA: TGTGCCAGCACCCCCCGGGGGGTTTTCTACGAGCAGTACTTC.

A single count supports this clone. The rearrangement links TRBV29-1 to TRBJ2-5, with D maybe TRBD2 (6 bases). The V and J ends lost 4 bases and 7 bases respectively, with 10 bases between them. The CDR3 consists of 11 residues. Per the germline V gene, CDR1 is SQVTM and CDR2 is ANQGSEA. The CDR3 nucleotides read TGCAGCGTTGTGACTAGTTGGACCCAGTACTTC. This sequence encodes CSVVTSWTQYF.

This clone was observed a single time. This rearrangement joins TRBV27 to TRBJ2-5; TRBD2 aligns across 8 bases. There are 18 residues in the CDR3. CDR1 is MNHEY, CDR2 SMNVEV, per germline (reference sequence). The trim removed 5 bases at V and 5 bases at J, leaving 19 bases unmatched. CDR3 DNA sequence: TGTGCCAGCAGTCCGCCGGGGTGGGGTAGCGGGAAGTTGGAGACCCAGTACTTC. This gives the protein CASSPPGWGSGKLETQYF.

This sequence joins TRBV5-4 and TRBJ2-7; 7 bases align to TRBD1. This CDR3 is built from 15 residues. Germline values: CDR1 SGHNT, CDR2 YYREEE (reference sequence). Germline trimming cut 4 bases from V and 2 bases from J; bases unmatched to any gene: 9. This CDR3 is CASSDSGTVPYEQYF. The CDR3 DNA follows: TGTGCCAGCAGCGATTCCGGGACAGTCCCCTACGAGCAGTACTTC.

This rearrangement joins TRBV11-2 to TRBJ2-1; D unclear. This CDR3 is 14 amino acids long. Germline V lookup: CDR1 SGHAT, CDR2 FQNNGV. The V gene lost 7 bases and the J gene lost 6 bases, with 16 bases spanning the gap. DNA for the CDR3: TGTGCCAGCACTCCGGCGAGCCCACCCAATGAGCAGTTCTTC. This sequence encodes CASTPASPPNEQFF.

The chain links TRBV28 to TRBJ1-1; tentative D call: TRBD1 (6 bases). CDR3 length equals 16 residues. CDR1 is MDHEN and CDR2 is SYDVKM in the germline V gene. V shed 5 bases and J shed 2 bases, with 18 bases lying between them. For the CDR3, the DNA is TGTGCCAGCAGTCTACCATTACAGGGAATTAACACTGAAGCTTTCTTT. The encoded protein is CASSLPLQGINTEAFF.

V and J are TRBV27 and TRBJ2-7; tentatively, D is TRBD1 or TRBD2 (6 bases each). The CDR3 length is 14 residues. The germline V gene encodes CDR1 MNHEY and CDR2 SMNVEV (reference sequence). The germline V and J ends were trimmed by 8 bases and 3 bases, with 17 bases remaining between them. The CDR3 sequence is CASAPLGGGYEQYF. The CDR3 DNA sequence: TGTGCCAGCGCCCCCTTAGGGGGAGGCTACGAGCAGTACTTC.

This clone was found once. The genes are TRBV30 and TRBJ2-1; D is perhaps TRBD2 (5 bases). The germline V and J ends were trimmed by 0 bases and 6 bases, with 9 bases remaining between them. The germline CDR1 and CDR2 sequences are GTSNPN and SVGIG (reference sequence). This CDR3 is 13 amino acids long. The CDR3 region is CAWSVTRANEQFF. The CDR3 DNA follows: TGTGCCTGGAGTGTAACGAGGGCCAATGAGCAGTTCTTC.

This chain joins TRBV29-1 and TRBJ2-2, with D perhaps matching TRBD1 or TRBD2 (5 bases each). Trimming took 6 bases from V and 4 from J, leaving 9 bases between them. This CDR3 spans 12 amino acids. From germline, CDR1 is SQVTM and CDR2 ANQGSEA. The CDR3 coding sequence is TGCAGCGTACGGGACGGCACCGGGGAGCTGTTTTTT. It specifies CSVRDGTGELFF.

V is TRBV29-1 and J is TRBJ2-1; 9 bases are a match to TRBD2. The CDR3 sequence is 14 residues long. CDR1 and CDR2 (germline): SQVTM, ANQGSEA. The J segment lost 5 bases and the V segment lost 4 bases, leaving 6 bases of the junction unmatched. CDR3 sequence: CSVVGLAGNNEQFF. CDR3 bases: TGCAGCGTTGTAGGCCTAGCGGGGAACAATGAGCAGTTCTTC.

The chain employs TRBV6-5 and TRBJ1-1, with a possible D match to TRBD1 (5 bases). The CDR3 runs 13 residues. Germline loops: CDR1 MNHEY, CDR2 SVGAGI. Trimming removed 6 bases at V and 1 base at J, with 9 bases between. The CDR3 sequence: CASRRTWNTEAFF. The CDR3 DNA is TGTGCCAGCAGAAGGACATGGAACACTGAAGCTTTCTTT.

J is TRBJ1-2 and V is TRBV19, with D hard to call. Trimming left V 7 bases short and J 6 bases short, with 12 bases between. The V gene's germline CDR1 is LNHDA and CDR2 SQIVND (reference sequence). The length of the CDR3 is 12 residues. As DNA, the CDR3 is TGTGCCAGTACCAACAAGAGGGATGGCTACACCTTC. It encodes CASTNKRDGYTF.

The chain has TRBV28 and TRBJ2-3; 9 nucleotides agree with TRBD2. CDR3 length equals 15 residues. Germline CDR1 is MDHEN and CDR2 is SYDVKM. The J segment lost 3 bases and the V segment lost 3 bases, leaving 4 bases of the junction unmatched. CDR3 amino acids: CASSFFSGRTDTQYF. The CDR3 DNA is TGTGCCAGCAGTTTCTTTAGCGGGAGAACAGATACGCAGTATTTT.

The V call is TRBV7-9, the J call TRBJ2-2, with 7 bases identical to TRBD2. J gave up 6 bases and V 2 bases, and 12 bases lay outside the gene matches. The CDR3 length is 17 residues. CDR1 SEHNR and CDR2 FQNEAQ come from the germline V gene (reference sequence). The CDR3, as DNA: TGTGCCAGCAGCTTAATTTATCTAGCGGAGCAATCCGGGGAGCTGTTTTTT. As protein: CASSLIYLAEQSGELFF.

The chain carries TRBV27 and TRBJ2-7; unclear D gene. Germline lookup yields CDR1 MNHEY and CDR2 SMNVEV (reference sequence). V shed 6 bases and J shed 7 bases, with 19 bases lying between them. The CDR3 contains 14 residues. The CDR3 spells CASSLGNVLGEQYF. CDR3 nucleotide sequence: TGTGCCAGCAGCCTCGGAAATGTTCTGGGGGAGCAGTACTTC.